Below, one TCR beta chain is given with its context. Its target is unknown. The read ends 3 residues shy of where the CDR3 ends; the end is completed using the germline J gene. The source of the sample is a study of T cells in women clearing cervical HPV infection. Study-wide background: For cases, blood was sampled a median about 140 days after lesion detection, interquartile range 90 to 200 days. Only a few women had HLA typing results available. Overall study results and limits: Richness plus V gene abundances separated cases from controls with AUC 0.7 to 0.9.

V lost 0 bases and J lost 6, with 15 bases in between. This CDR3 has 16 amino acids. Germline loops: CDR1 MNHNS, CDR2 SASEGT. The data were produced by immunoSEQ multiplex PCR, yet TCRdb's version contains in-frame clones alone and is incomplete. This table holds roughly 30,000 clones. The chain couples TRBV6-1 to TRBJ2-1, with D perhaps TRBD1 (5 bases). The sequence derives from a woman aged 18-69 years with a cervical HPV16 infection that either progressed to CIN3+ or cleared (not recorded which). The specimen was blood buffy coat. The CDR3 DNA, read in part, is TGTGCCAGCAGTGAAGCAGGGGCATCAGGGTTCAATGAG. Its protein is CASSEAGASGFNE. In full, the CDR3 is CASSEAGASGFNEQFF.